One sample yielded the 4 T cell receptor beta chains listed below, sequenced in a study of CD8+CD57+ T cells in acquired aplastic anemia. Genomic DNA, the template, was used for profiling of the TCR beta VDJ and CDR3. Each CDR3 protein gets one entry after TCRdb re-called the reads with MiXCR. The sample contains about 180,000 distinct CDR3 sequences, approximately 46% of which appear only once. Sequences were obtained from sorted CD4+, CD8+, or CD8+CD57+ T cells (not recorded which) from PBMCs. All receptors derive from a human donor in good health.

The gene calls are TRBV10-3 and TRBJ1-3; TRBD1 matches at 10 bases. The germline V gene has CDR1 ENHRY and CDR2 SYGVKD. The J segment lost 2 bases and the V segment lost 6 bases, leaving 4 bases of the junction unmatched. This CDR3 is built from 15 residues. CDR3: CAIRGTGVAGNTIYF. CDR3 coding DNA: TGTGCCATCAGAGGGACAGGGGTGGCTGGAAACACCATATATTTT.

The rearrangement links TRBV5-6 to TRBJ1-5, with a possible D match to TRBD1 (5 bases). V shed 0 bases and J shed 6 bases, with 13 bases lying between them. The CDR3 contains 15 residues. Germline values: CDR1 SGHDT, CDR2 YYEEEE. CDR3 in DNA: TGTGCCAGCAGCTTGGAACAGGAACGGAGTCAGCCCCAGCATTTT. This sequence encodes CASSLEQERSQPQHF.

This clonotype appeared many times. The CDR3 DNA reads TGCGCCAGCAGCTTGGAGGGGGGGCGAGCGATGAACACTGAAGCTTTCTTT. Translated, it gives CASSLEGGRAMNTEAFF. This sequence joins TRBV5-1 and TRBJ1-1, with D possibly matching TRBD1 (6 bases). The CDR3 sequence is 17 residues long. With 0 bases removed from V and 0 bases from J, the gap between germline ends came to 15 bases. Germline CDR1 is SGHRS and CDR2 is YFSETQ.

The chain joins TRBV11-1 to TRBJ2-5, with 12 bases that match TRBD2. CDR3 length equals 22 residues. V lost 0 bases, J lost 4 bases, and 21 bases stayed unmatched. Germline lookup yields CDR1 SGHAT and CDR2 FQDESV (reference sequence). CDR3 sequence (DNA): TGTGCCAGCAGCTTAGCAAATCGGGCCTTTGGACTAGCGGGACAAGTGGTAGAGACCCAGTACTTC. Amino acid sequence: CASSLANRAFGLAGQVVETQYF. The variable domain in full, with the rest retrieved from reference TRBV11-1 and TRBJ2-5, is EAEVAQSPRYKITEKSQAVAFWCDPISGHATLYWYRQILGQGPELLVQFQDESVVDDSQLPKDRFSAERLKGVDSTLKIQPAELGDSAMYLCASSLANRAFGLAGQVVETQYFGPGTRLLVL.